This TCR beta chain was sequenced for a study of immune characteristics of hereditary and idiopathic chronic pancreatitis. Regarding the complete study: The study profiled local pancreatic immune cells and TCRbeta repertoires in hereditary and idiopathic chronic pancreatitis compared with control organ donor pancreases. In total, 4 or 5 control pancreases, seven or eight hereditary chronic pancreatitis pancreases and roughly six idiopathic chronic pancreatitis pancreases underwent TCRbeta sequencing. The gDNA-based approach was chosen because it involved minimal in vitro experimental manipulation of pancreas-infiltrating T cells. Results the study describes overall, beyond this receptor: Chronic pancreatitis caused by alcohol use was not included in the study. Both chronic pancreatitis groups showed significantly increased TCRbeta repertoire diversity and reduced clonality versus controls. Because patient tissue could only be obtained at the time of TPIAT, differences in disease duration may have influenced the immune findings. Among 13 chronic pancreatitis patients, a positive correlation was found between numbers of productive TCR rearrangements and disease severity scores.

Preparation of the library involved the immunoSEQ multiplex PCR assay. From pancreatic genomic DNA, the TCRbeta CDR3 region and adjacent sequences were amplified and sequenced. On the study's bioinformatics: Repertoire diversity was assessed as a mean normalized Shannon-Wiener index, together with productive clonality and counts of productive rearrangements. The nonparametric Mann-Whitney U test was used to compare repertoire metrics between controls and chronic pancreatitis. A clonotype counted as shared when its CDR3beta sequence had identical amino acid composition and length across subjects. TCRdb stores this immuneACCESS table with in-frame sequences only. Part of the clones is absent; in the studies checked, under half of the shortfall reflects unresolved V genes, and no reason is known for the rest. The D gene and trimming were derived from the DNA, and the V and J assignments and clone size from that table. The sample yields about 6,000 clones; around three quarters were counted once. The ten largest clones add up to 7.3% of the sample.

Chronic pancreatitis pancreas tissue came from patients undergoing total pancreatectomy with islet autotransplantation (TPIAT). No known history of diabetes was present in the included chronic pancreatitis patients. For TCRbeta sequencing, genomic DNA was extracted directly from bulk pancreas tissue without sorting T cells. At two US centers, pancreas tissues from patients and organ donors were collected on a consecutive basis. This clone was seen only a few times. The antigen this receptor binds is unknown. Per-base qualities were not stored, and no clone one base away is much larger. This receptor was identified in a human donor with chronic pancreatitis. Material: pancreas tissue with hereditary chronic pancreatitis.

Here the CDR3 is given as CASINRGGGYTF. The nucleotides are TGTGCCAGCATCAACAGGGGTGGTGGCTACACCTTC. The rearranged segments are TRBV6-5 and TRBJ1-2; 7 bases in between match TRBD1. The CDR3 goes from the cysteine to the phenylalanine over 12 residues. The kept DNA is CDR3 alone, 36 bases in frame from the first base. CDR1 and CDR2 were assigned from the germline V gene as MNHEY and SVGAGI. Compared with germline, V lacks 7 bases and J lacks 7 bases; bases without a gene match: 6.